This T cell receptor (beta chain) came from a study of T-cell reconstitution after alpha-beta-depleted transplantation in children. Study outcomes and limitations: Reports say that about two months after transplant, the alpha-beta T cells came out of several hundred graft clones that had expanded. Recipient T cells and thymic progenitors that survived gave rise to the high TCRbeta diversity observed at day 60 in some patients. When one year had passed after transplant, most T-cell counts and diversity came from newly produced T cells.

Trimming stripped 5 bases from V and 7 bases from J, with 18 bases between. CDR3 length: 15 amino acids. Per the germline V gene, CDR1 is MNHNS and CDR2 is SASEGT. Unique molecular identifiers were used to barcode this TCRbeta library. A single record per CDR3 protein comes from TCRdb applying MiXCR to the PCR reads. The sample lists about a million distinct CDR3 sequences, about 26% occurring once. Note on this clonotype: Its antigen is still unknown.

The sequencing used PBMCs, mostly from graft donor cells, collected 360 days after TCRalphabeta/CD19-depleted stem cell transplant. The TCR was taken from a boy younger than two who had a stem cell transplant for SCID, so the T cells may come from the graft donor. The rearrangement links TRBV6-1 to TRBJ2-1; perhaps TRBD1 as D (5 bases). The CDR3 nucleotides read TGTGCCAGCAGTCCCTTTGGGCAGGGTGGTAATGAGCAGTTCTTC. Protein product: CASSPFGQGGNEQFF.